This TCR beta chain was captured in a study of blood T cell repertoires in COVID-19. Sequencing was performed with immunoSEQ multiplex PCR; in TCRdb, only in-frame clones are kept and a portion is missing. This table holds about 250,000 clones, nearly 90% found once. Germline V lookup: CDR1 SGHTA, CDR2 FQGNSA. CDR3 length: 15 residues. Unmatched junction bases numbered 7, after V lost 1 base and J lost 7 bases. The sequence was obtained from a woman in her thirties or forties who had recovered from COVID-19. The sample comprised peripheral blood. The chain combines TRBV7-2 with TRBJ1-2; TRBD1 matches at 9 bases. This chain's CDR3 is CASSLEGTGIGGYTF. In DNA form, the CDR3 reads TGTGCCAGCAGCTTAGAGGGGACAGGGATAGGTGGCTACACCTTC.